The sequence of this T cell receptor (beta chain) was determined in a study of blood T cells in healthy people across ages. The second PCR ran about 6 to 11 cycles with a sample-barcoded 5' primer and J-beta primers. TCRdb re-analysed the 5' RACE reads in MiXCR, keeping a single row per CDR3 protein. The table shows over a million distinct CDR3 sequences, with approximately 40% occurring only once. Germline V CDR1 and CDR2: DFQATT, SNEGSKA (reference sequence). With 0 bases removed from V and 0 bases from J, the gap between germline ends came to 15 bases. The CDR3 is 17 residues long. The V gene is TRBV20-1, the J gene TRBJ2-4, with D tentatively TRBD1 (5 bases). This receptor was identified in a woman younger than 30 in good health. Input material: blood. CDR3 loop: CSARDWGAHLAKNIQYF. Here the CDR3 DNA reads TGCAGTGCTAGAGATTGGGGCGCACATTTAGCCAAAAACATTCAGTACTTC.